This T cell receptor beta chain was captured in a study of blood T cells in healthy people across ages (dated by TCRdb to between 2015 and 2016). At the level of the whole study: In model experiments, roughly one uniquely barcoded TCR beta cDNA molecule per two T cells was captured by template switching. Donors of different ages were randomly distributed across sequencing lanes to avoid experimental bias. To track age-related changes in TCR beta repertoire diversity, the study relied on deep sequencing normalized with unique cDNA molecular identifiers. The donors were split into four age groups: young (average 16 years), middle-aged (about 40), aged (approximately 59) and long-lived (approximately 89). For two donors (one aged 18 to 30 and one aged 80 or older), the study analyzed two additional independent replicas of 1 million unique cDNA reads from the same blood draw.

What the authors observed across the whole study: Observed TCR beta diversity per million T cells fell roughly linearly with age, and a significant reduction was already apparent by age roughly 40. A strong correlation was found between observed TCR beta diversity and the percentage of naive T cells measured by flow cytometry. Because donor CMV infection status was unknown, age-related changes in expanded clonotypes were potentially confounded. Bulk unsorted PBMC profiling prevented conclusive comparison of naive and antigen-experienced compartments. Compared with the aged group, the long-lived group had more naive CD4+ T cells, fewer expanded clones and increased TCR diversity, a pattern suggesting age selection. Estimates of total diversity from one million sequenced T cells were regarded as lower bounds and underestimates.

As regards this clonotype: The clone's antigen remains unknown. No base quality information exists; no much larger clone differs at one position.

The roughly 38 donors, aged about 6 to 95 years, were systemically healthy Caucasian individuals from Russia. Each donor gave around 9.9 milliliters of peripheral blood, collected into EDTA-treated Vacutainer tubes. Ficoll-Paque density-gradient centrifugation was used to isolate PBMCs, with at least 6.5 million per sample. Total RNA was extracted from PBMCs with Trizol reagent, with at least 6 micrograms obtained per sample. Naive CD45RAhigh/CD27high T cell percentages were measured by flow cytometry on a PBMC aliquot from every donor. The library was obtained by 5' RACE. The instrument given in TCRdb is Illumina HiSeq 2500. The second PCR ran for roughly 6 to 11 cycles and used a J-beta primer mix along with a sample-barcoded 5' primer. A template-switch 5' adaptor carrying 12 random nucleotides introduced a unique molecular identifier onto each TCR beta cDNA molecule. Each sample yielded at least 2.5 million CDR3-containing paired-end reads. The Mint cDNA synthesis kit, primed by a TRBC-specific oligonucleotide, was used to synthesize first-strand cDNA from all RNA. After uracil-DNA glycosylase treatment, a first 18-cycle PCR used universal primers M1SS and BC2_uni_R on all cDNA. The paper's processing steps were these. For normalization, 1 million high-quality reads, each with a distinct molecular identifier, were randomly selected from each sample. Reads sharing molecular identifiers were discarded rather than binned into consensus sequences. MiTCR, with a Q25 quality threshold and the strictest error-elimination algorithm, was used for CDR3 identification, clonotype clustering and error correction. A nonparametric unseen species model with Euler transformation was used to estimate a lower bound on total TCR beta diversity. TCRdb reprocessing: public reads trimmed at Q25 with fastp, clones called with MiXCR, in-frame beta chains kept. Each CDR3 protein gets just one entry, which takes the most common genes and DNA from the rows behind it. The authors' filters were not applied to this entry. The sample table records more than 650,000 distinct CDR3 sequences; around a fifth of these occur just once. The top ten clonotypes cover roughly 22% of the sample.

V is cut by 2 bases and J by 4 bases, and the space between the germline ends is 12 bases. Looking up the germline V gene yields CDR1 SGHRS and CDR2 YFSETQ. Its CDR3 holds 14 amino acids, cysteine through phenylalanine. Just the 42-base CDR3 DNA is kept, in frame starting at base 1. The V and J genes are TRBV5-1 and TRBJ2-5; the D gene is possibly TRBD2, with 6 bases matching. The TCR sequence derives from a man aged 65-85 years in good health. The source material was blood. The CDR3 region has the sequence CASSFSAGPETQYF. Read as DNA, the sequence is TGCGCCAGCAGCTTCTCGGCGGGACCAGAGACCCAGTACTTC.